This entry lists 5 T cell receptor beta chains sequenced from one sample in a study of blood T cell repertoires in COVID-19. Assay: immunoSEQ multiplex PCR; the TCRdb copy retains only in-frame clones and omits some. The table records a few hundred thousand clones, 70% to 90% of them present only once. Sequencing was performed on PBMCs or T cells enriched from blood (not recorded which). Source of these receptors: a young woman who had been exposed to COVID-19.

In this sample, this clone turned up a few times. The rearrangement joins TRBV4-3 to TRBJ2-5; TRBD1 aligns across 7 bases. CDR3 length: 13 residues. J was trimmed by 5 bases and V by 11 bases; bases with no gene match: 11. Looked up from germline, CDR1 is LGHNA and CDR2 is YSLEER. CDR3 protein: CAQKITGEETQYF. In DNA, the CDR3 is TGCGCCCAAAAAATCACAGGGGAGGAGACCCAGTACTTC.

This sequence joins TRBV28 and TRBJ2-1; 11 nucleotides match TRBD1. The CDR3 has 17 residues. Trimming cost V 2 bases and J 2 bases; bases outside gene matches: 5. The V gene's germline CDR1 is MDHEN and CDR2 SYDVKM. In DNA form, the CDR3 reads TGTGCCAGCAGTTTAAGCGGGACAGGGGGAACCTACAATGAGCAGTTCTTC. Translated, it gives CASSLSGTGGTYNEQFF.

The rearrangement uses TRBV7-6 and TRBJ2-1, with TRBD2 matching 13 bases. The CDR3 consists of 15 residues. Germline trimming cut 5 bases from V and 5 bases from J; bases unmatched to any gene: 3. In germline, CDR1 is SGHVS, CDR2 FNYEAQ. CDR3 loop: CASSQGLAGNNEQFF. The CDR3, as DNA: TGTGCCAGCAGCCAGGGACTAGCGGGAAACAATGAGCAGTTCTTC.

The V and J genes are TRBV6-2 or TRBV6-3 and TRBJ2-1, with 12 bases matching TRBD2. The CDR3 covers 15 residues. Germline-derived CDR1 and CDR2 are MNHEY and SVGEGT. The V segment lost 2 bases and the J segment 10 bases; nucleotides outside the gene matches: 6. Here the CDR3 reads CASSYELAGGREQFF. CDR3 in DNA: TGTGCCAGCAGTTACGAACTAGCGGGGGGCCGGGAGCAGTTCTTC.

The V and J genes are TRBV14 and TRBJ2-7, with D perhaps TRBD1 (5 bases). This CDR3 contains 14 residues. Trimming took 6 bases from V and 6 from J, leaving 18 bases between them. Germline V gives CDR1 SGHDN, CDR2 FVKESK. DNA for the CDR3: TGTGCCAGCAGTCAAAGGACCTCTAGGGGCGAGCAGTACTTC. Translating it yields CASSQRTSRGEQYF.